This TCR beta chain was recorded in a study of response to subunit inactivated influenza vaccine. TCRdb recomputed calls from the RT-PCR reads with MiXCR, one row per CDR3 protein. The data contain more than 600,000 distinct CDR3 sequences, 15% to 20% of them singletons. V was trimmed by 6 bases and J by 3 bases, leaving 13 bases between them. The germline gives CDR1 SQVTM, CDR2 ANQGSEA. This CDR3 is 13 amino acids long. The receptor's source is a man aged 45-60 years who received an inactivated influenza vaccine. The gene calls are TRBV29-1 and TRBJ2-3, with a possible D match to TRBD2 (6 bases). Sequenced here: PBMCs from blood, sampled roughly 5 days after vaccination. The CDR3: CSVSRDWTDTQYF. DNA of the CDR3: TGCAGCGTCTCCCGGGACTGGACAGATACGCAGTATTTT.